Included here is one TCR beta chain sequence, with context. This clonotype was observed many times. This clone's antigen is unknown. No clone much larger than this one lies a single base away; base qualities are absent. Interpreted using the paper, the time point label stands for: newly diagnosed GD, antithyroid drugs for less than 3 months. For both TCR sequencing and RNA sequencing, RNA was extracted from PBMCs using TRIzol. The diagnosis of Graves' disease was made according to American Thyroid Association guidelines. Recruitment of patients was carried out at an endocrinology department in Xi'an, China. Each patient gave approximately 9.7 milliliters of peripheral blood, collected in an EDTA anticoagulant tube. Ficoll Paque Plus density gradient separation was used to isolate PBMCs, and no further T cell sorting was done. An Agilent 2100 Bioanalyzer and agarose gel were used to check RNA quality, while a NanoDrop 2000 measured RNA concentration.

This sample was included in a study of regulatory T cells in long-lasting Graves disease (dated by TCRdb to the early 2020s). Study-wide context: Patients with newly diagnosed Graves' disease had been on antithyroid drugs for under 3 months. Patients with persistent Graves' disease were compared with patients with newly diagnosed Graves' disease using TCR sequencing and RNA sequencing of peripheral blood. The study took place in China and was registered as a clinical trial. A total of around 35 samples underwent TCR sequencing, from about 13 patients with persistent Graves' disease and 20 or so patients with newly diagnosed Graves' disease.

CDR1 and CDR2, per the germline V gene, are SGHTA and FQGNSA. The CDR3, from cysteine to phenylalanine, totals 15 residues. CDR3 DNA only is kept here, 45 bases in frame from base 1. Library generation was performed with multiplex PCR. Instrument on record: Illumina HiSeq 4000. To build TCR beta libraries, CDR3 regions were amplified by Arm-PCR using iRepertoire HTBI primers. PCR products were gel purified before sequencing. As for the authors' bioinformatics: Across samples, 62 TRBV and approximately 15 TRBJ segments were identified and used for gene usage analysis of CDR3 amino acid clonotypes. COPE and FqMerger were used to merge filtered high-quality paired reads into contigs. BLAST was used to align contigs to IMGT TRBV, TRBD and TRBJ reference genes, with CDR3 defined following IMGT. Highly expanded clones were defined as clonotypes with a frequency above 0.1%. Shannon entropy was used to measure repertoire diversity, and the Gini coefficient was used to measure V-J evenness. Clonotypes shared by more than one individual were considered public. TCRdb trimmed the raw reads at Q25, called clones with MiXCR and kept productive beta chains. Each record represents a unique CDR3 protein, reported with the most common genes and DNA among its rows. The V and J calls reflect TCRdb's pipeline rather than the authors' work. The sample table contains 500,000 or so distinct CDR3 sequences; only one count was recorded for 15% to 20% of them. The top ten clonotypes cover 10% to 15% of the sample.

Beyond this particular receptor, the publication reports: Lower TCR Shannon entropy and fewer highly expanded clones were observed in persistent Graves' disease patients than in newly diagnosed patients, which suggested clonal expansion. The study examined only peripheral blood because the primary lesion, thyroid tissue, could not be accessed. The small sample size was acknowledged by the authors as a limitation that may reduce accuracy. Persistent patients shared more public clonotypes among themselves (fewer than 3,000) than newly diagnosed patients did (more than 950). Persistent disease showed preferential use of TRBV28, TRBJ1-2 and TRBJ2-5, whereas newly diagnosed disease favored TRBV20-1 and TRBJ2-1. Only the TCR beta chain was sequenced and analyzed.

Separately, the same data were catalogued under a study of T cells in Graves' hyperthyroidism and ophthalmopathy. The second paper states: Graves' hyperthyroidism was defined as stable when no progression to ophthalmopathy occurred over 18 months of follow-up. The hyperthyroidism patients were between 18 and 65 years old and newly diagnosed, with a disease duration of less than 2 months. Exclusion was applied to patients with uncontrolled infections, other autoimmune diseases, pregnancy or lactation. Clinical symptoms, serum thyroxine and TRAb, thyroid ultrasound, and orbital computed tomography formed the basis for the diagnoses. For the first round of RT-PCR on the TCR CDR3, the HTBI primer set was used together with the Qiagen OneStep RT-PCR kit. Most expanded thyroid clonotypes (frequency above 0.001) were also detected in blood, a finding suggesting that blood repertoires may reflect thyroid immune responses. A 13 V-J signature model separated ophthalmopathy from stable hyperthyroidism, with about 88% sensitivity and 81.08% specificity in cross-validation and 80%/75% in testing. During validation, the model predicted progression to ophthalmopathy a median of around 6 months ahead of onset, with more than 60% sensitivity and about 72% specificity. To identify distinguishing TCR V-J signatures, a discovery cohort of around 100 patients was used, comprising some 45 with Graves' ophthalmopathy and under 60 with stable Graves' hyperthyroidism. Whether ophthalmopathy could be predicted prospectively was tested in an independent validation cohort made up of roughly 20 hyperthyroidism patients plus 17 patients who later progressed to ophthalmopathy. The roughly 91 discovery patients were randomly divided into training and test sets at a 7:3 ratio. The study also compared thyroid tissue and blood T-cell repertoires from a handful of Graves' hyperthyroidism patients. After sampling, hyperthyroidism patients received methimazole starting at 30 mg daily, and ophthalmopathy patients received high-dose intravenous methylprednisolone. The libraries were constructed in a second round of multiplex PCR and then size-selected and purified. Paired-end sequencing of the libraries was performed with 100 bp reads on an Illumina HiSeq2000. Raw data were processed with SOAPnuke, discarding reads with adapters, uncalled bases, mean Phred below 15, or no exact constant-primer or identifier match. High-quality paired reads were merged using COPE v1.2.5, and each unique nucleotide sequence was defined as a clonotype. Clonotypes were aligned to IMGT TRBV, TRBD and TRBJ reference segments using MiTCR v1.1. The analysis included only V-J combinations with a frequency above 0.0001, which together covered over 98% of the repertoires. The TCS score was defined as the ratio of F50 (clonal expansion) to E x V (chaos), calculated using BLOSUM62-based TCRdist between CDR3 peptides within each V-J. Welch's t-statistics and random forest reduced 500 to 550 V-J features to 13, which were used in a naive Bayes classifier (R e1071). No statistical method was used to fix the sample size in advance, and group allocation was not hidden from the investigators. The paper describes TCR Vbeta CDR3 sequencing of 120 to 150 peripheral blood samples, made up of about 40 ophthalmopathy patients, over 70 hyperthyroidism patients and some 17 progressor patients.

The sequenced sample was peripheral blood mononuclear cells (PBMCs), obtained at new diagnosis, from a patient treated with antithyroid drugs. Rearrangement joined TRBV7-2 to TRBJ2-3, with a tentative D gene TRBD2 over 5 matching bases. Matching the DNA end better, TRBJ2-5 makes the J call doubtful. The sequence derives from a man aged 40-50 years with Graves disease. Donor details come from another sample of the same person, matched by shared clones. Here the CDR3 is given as CASSSDYPGLEAQYF. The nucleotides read TGTGCCAGCAGCTCCGACTATCCGGGGTTGGAGGCCCAGTACTTC.